The 13 T cell receptor beta chains given below trace back to one sample, sequenced in a study of T cell responses to AZD1222 COVID-19 vaccine. Profiling relied on immunoSEQ multiplex PCR, and the TCRdb table lists in-frame clones only, not all of them. The data hold about 150,000 clones, with around 85% observed a single time. The material sequenced was peripheral blood, taken 28 days after the second AZD1222 dose. Receptors originate from an adult who received the AZD1222 COVID-19 vaccine.

This sequence joins TRBV5-5 and TRBJ1-2; TRBD1 agrees at 8 bases. V lost 1 base to trimming and J lost 6 bases; unmatched junction nucleotides: 11. There are 16 residues in the CDR3. The V gene's germline CDR1 is SGHKS and CDR2 YYEKEE (reference sequence). This CDR3 reads CASSLRARGPGDGYTF. In DNA, the CDR3 is TGTGCCAGCAGCTTGAGGGCCAGGGGGCCCGGAGATGGCTACACCTTC.

The gene calls are TRBV21-1 and TRBJ2-7; TRBD1 is taken as the D call from the table, unchecked against the DNA. TRBV21-1 represents a pseudogene. The CDR3 is 9 amino acids. CDR3 bases: TGTGCCAGCAGCCAAGAGCAGTACTTC. This sequence encodes CASSQEQYF.

This sequence joins TRBV5-5 and TRBJ2-3, with 11 nucleotides matching TRBD2. This CDR3 spans 16 amino acids. Germline V gene lookup returns CDR1 SGHKS and CDR2 YYEKEE (reference sequence). V gave up 4 bases and J gave up 0 bases; unmatched junction bases: 4. CDR3 nucleotide sequence: TGTGCCAGCAGCCTGGGACTAGCGGTAAGCACAGATACGCAGTATTTT. Its translation is CASSLGLAVSTDTQYF.

The rearrangement links TRBV7-8 to TRBJ1-1, with TRBD1 matching over 10 bases. CDR3 length: 13 amino acids. V was pared by 5 bases and J by 11 bases, with 8 bases of the junction left unmatched. The germline V gene has CDR1 SGHVS and CDR2 FQNEAQ. DNA for the CDR3: TGTGCCAGCAGCAGACAGGGGGCAAAAAGGGCTTTCTTT. Its protein product is CASSRQGAKRAFF.

This clone was observed a few times. This chain uses TRBV11-2 with TRBJ1-1; D not resolved. This CDR3 has 14 amino acids. The germline V gene encodes CDR1 SGHAT and CDR2 FQNNGV. V was pared by 5 bases and J by 9 bases, with 19 bases between. CDR3 DNA sequence: TGTGCCAGCAGCAGAGAAGGTCCGGGTTCAAAAGCTTTCTTT. Translating it yields CASSREGPGSKAFF.

This sequence joins TRBV19 and TRBJ2-7; weak D call: TRBD1 (6 bases). Germline CDR1 reads LNHDA; CDR2 reads SQIVND (reference sequence). V was cut by 5 bases and J by 7 bases, with 21 bases left in between. The CDR3 covers 15 residues. The CDR3 spells CASSYGDTPGFEQYF. In DNA, the CDR3 is TGTGCCAGTAGTTACGGGGACACCCCGGGATTTGAGCAGTACTTC. The variable domain in full, completed from reference TRBV19 and TRBJ2-7, reads DGGITQSPKYLFRKEGQNVTLSCEQNLNHDAMYWYRQDPGQGLRLIYYSQIVNDFQKGDIAEGYSVSREKKESFPLTVTSAQKNPTAFYLCASSYGDTPGFEQYFGPGTRLTVT.

In this sample, this clone turned up once. The rearrangement joins TRBV9 to TRBJ1-4; 7 bases are a match to TRBD1. Looked up from germline, CDR1 is SGDLS and CDR2 is YYNGEE. CDR3 size: 14 residues. The J segment lost 7 bases and the V segment lost 3 bases, leaving 6 bases of the junction unmatched. CDR3 sequence (DNA): TGTGCCAGCAGCGGACAGGGTCTGATTGAAAAACTGTTTTTT. It encodes CASSGQGLIEKLFF.

This clone has just a few counts. This sequence joins TRBV6-5 and TRBJ1-5, with D uncertain. Trimming shortened V by 6 bases and J by 3 bases, and 9 bases separated the two germline ends. The CDR3 has 13 amino acids. CDR1 and CDR2 from the germline V gene are MNHEY and SVGAGI. CDR3 region: CASRSQINQPQHF. DNA for the CDR3: TGTGCCAGCAGATCTCAGATCAATCAGCCCCAGCATTTT.

The chain carries TRBV5-4 and TRBJ2-5; 9 bases match TRBD2. The CDR3 is made up of 16 amino acids. The germline V gene has CDR1 SGHNT and CDR2 YYREEE (reference sequence). The V gene end was trimmed by 4 bases and the J gene end by 5 bases; junction bases not matched to a gene: 12. DNA for the CDR3: TGTGCCAGCAGCACGGGACTAGCCCCCCTCGGGGAGACCCAGTACTTC. Translated: CASSTGLAPLGETQYF.

This clone has only a few counts. V usage is TRBV7-8 and J usage is TRBJ1-6; D not certain. The CDR3 runs to 12 residues. Germline CDR1 and CDR2: SGHVS and FQNEAQ. The V end lost 5 bases, the J end lost 7 bases, and 6 bases lay between the germline ends. The CDR3 sequence: CASSLRNSPLHF. CDR3 in DNA: TGTGCCAGCAGCCTCAGGAATTCACCCCTCCACTTT. The whole variable domain, filled in from reference TRBV7-8 and TRBJ1-6, reads GAGVSQSPRYKVAKRGQDVALRCDPISGHVSLFWYQQALGQGPEFLTYFQNEAQLDKSGLPSDRFFAERPEGSVSTLKIQRTQQEDSAVYLCASSLRNSPLHFGNGTRLTVT.

The DNA for the CDR3 is TGCGCCAGCCCAGCCGGACAGGGAGCATCACCCCTCCACTTT. The encoded protein is CASPAGQGASPLHF. The chain combines TRBV5-1 with TRBJ1-6, with 8 bases that match TRBD1. The ends lost 7 bases at V and 10 bases at J; junction bases unmatched: 10. The germline CDR1 and CDR2 sequences are SGHRS and YFSETQ. The CDR3 covers 14 residues.

The rearrangement joins TRBV18 to TRBJ1-2; no clear D. CDR1 is KGHSH and CDR2 is LQKENI in the germline V gene. V was pared by 0 bases and J by 3 bases, with 11 bases between. The CDR3 consists of 15 residues. CDR3 nucleotide sequence: TGTGCCAGCTCACCACCGTCGGAATACTACTATGGCTACACCTTC. It encodes CASSPPSEYYYGYTF.

This chain's CDR3 is CASGRGDPISGNTIYF. CDR3 nucleotide sequence: TGTGCTAGTGGGAGGGGGGATCCCATCTCTGGAAACACCATATATTTT. The chain links TRBV12-5 to TRBJ1-3, with a tentative D call TRBD1 (6 bases). Trimming left V 6 bases short and J 0 bases short, with 15 bases between. The CDR3 is 16 amino acids. Germline V gene lookup returns CDR1 LGHNT and CDR2 FRNRAP.